A selection of T cell receptor beta chains follows, all from one sample in a study of T cell responses to AZD1222 COVID-19 vaccine. TCRdb keeps only in-frame clones here, not all; method: immunoSEQ multiplex PCR. The sample holds about 110,000 clones, nearly 90% seen once. Sequenced here: peripheral blood, sampled 28 days after the second AZD1222 dose. All receptors come from an adult who received the AZD1222 COVID-19 vaccine. Both conserved end residues are part of each CDR3. Each record gives: CDR3 length, D gene, J gene, V gene, clone size, CDR3 protein, CDR3 DNA. The D gene is left open where the match is weak. Not every row has a clone size; where given, it reads once, few, many or a size class.

len: 13
d_gene: .
j_gene: TRBJ2-6
v_gene: TRBV27
abundance: .
CDR3aa: CASSFTGANVLTF
CDR3nt: TGTGCCAGCAGTTTCACTGGGGCCAACGTCCTGACTTTC

len: 15
d_gene: TRBD1
j_gene: TRBJ1-6
v_gene: TRBV5-5
abundance: .
CDR3aa: CASSRQGSNNSPLHF
CDR3nt: TGTGCCAGCAGCCGACAGGGATCAAATAATTCACCCCTCCACTTT

len: 16
d_gene: TRBD1
j_gene: TRBJ1-3
v_gene: TRBV7-9
abundance: .
CDR3aa: CASIPQGAVSGNTIYF
CDR3nt: TGTGCCAGCATTCCTCAGGGGGCCGTCTCTGGAAACACCATATATTTT

len: 13
d_gene: .
j_gene: TRBJ2-7
v_gene: TRBV12-3/TRBV12-4
abundance: .
CDR3aa: CASSLAPSYEQYF
CDR3nt: TGTGCCAGCAGTTTAGCGCCTTCCTACGAGCAGTACTTC

len: 15
d_gene: .
j_gene: TRBJ1-2
v_gene: TRBV28
abundance: .
CDR3aa: CASSSALPGNYGYTF
CDR3nt: TGTGCCAGCAGTTCAGCTTTGCCCGGAAACTATGGCTACACCTTC

len: 14
d_gene: .
j_gene: TRBJ1-6
v_gene: TRBV30
abundance: .
CDR3aa: CAWSGGVVDSPLHF
CDR3nt: TGTGCCTGGAGTGGTGGGGTAGTGGATTCACCCCTCCACTTT

len: 15
d_gene: .
j_gene: TRBJ1-6
v_gene: TRBV10-3
abundance: .
CDR3aa: CAISDPGAGNSPLHF
CDR3nt: TGTGCCATCAGTGATCCGGGGGCGGGGAATTCACCCCTCCACTTT

len: 15
d_gene: TRBD1
j_gene: TRBJ1-2
v_gene: TRBV5-4
abundance: .
CDR3aa: CASSLVGQGASGYTF
CDR3nt: TGTGCCAGCAGCTTGGTGGGTCAGGGGGCGAGTGGCTACACCTTC

len: 15
d_gene: TRBD2
j_gene: TRBJ2-1
v_gene: TRBV4-1
abundance: .
CDR3aa: CASSQGSGRIGEQFF
CDR3nt: TGCGCCAGCAGCCAAGGCAGCGGGAGAATCGGTGAGCAGTTCTTC

len: 15
d_gene: TRBD2
j_gene: TRBJ2-1
v_gene: TRBV2
abundance: once
CDR3aa: CASSSLAGGANEQFF
CDR3nt: TGTGCCAGCAGTTCACTAGCGGGAGGGGCTAATGAGCAGTTCTTC

len: 15
d_gene: TRBD1
j_gene: TRBJ1-2
v_gene: TRBV5-1
abundance: .
CDR3aa: CASRRDRENNYGYTF
CDR3nt: TGCGCCAGCAGGCGGGACAGGGAAAATAACTATGGCTACACCTTC

len: 16
d_gene: .
j_gene: TRBJ1-5
v_gene: TRBV28
abundance: .
CDR3aa: CASTTTSTYSNQPQHF
CDR3nt: TGTGCCAGCACAACAACCTCGACATATAGCAATCAGCCCCAGCATTTT

len: 15
d_gene: TRBD1
j_gene: TRBJ2-7
v_gene: TRBV6-5
abundance: .
CDR3aa: CASSLAWTGFNEQYF
CDR3nt: TGTGCCAGCAGTTTGGCCTGGACAGGGTTCAACGAGCAGTACTTC

len: 15
d_gene: .
j_gene: TRBJ1-3
v_gene: TRBV28
abundance: .
CDR3aa: CASSLTEISGNTIYF
CDR3nt: TGTGCCAGCAGTTTAACGGAAATCTCTGGAAACACCATATATTTT

len: 13
d_gene: .
j_gene: TRBJ2-7
v_gene: TRBV19
abundance: .
CDR3aa: CASSISASYEQYF
CDR3nt: TGTGCCAGTAGTATATCTGCATCCTACGAGCAGTACTTC

len: 18
d_gene: TRBD2
j_gene: TRBJ2-6
v_gene: TRBV6-2/TRBV6-3
abundance: .
CDR3aa: CASSYSGLAGSGANVLTF
CDR3nt: TGTGCCAGCAGTTACTCGGGACTAGCGGGCTCTGGGGCCAACGTCCTGACTTTC

len: 16
d_gene: .
j_gene: TRBJ1-3
v_gene: TRBV11-2
abundance: .
CDR3aa: CASSAHRWISGNTIYF
CDR3nt: TGTGCCAGCAGCGCCCACCGCTGGATTTCTGGAAACACCATATATTTT

len: 13
d_gene: .
j_gene: TRBJ2-6
v_gene: TRBV5-1
abundance: .
CDR3aa: CASSLVGANVLTF
CDR3nt: TGCGCCAGCAGCTTGGTTGGGGCCAACGTCCTGACTTTC

len: 14
d_gene: .
j_gene: TRBJ2-3
v_gene: TRBV6-4
abundance: many
CDR3aa: CASGVGGTADTQYF
CDR3nt: TGTGCCAGCGGAGTTGGCGGGACGGCAGATACGCAGTATTTT

len: 17
d_gene: TRBD1
j_gene: TRBJ1-1
v_gene: TRBV28
abundance: .
CDR3aa: CASSPGQTTYYLTEAFF
CDR3nt: TGTGCCAGCAGTCCGGGACAGACAACTTATTACCTCACTGAAGCTTTCTTT

len: 14
d_gene: .
j_gene: TRBJ2-7
v_gene: TRBV27
abundance: .
CDR3aa: CASSSQAAIYEQYF
CDR3nt: TGTGCCAGCAGTAGTCAGGCCGCTATCTACGAGCAGTACTTC

len: 12
d_gene: .
j_gene: TRBJ1-2
v_gene: TRBV20-1
abundance: .
CDR3aa: CSASLGEGGYTF
CDR3nt: TGCAGTGCTAGTCTCGGGGAGGGTGGCTACACCTTC

len: 14
d_gene: .
j_gene: TRBJ1-2
v_gene: TRBV10-3
abundance: .
CDR3aa: CAISESFGLGGYTF
CDR3nt: TGTGCCATCAGTGAGTCTTTCGGGCTGGGTGGCTACACCTTC

len: 16
d_gene: .
j_gene: TRBJ2-1
v_gene: TRBV2
abundance: .
CDR3aa: CASSRERSLAYNEQFF
CDR3nt: TGTGCCAGCAGCAGAGAGCGAAGCCTAGCTTACAATGAGCAGTTCTTC

len: 17
d_gene: TRBD2
j_gene: TRBJ2-1
v_gene: TRBV7-2
abundance: .
CDR3aa: CASSLVPYSGERKEQFF
CDR3nt: TGTGCCAGCAGCTTAGTGCCCTATAGCGGGGAACGCAAGGAGCAGTTCTTC

len: 15
d_gene: TRBD1
j_gene: TRBJ2-7
v_gene: TRBV5-1
abundance: .
CDR3aa: CASSLGQGNTYEQYF
CDR3nt: TGCGCCAGCAGCTTGGGACAGGGAAACACCTACGAGCAGTACTTC

len: 15
d_gene: .
j_gene: TRBJ2-1
v_gene: TRBV27
abundance: .
CDR3aa: CASSLSADGYNEQFF
CDR3nt: TGTGCCAGCAGTTTATCCGCAGACGGTTACAATGAGCAGTTCTTC

len: 12
d_gene: .
j_gene: TRBJ1-1
v_gene: TRBV28
abundance: .
CDR3aa: CASSLSLGEAFF
CDR3nt: TGTGCCAGCAGTTTATCCCTCGGTGAAGCTTTCTTT

len: 12
d_gene: .
j_gene: TRBJ2-7
v_gene: TRBV20-1
abundance: once
CDR3aa: CSASVSAYEQYF
CDR3nt: TGCAGTGCCAGTGTCAGCGCCTACGAGCAGTACTTC

len: 15
d_gene: .
j_gene: TRBJ2-2
v_gene: TRBV28
abundance: .
CDR3aa: CASSHLGQDTGELFF
CDR3nt: TGTGCCAGCAGTCACCTCGGACAAGACACCGGGGAGCTGTTTTTT

len: 15
d_gene: .
j_gene: TRBJ2-5
v_gene: TRBV6-1
abundance: .
CDR3aa: CASSEMGTSIGTQYF
CDR3nt: TGTGCCAGCAGTGAAATGGGTACCTCTATTGGGACCCAGTACTTC

len: 16
d_gene: TRBD1
j_gene: TRBJ2-7
v_gene: TRBV7-9
abundance: .
CDR3aa: CASSLAPGQGVYEQYF
CDR3nt: TGTGCCAGCAGCTTAGCTCCGGGACAGGGAGTTTACGAGCAGTACTTC

len: 13
d_gene: TRBD1
j_gene: TRBJ1-2
v_gene: TRBV12-3/TRBV12-4
abundance: .
CDR3aa: CASSFQQGEGYTF
CDR3nt: TGTGCCAGCAGTTTTCAACAGGGGGAAGGCTACACCTTC

len: 12
d_gene: .
j_gene: TRBJ1-2
v_gene: TRBV7-9
abundance: .
CDR3aa: CASSLVGYGYTF
CDR3nt: TGTGCCAGCAGCCTCGTGGGCTATGGCTACACCTTC

len: 15
d_gene: .
j_gene: TRBJ1-5
v_gene: TRBV4-1
abundance: .
CDR3aa: CASSQAGGGYQPQHF
CDR3nt: TGCGCCAGCAGCCAAGCTGGCGGGGGGTATCAGCCCCAGCATTTT

len: 14
d_gene: .
j_gene: TRBJ1-4
v_gene: TRBV5-1
abundance: .
CDR3aa: CASSLQGSNEKLFF
CDR3nt: TGCGCCAGCAGCTTACAGGGATCGAATGAAAAACTGTTTTTT

len: 15
d_gene: TRBD2
j_gene: TRBJ2-1
v_gene: TRBV5-1
abundance: .
CDR3aa: CASSLRRERLNEQFF
CDR3nt: TGCGCCAGCAGCTTGAGGCGGGAGCGGTTGAATGAGCAGTTCTTC

len: 17
d_gene: .
j_gene: TRBJ2-7
v_gene: TRBV6-1
abundance: few
CDR3aa: CASSAMATGTRTYEQYF
CDR3nt: TGTGCCAGCAGTGCCATGGCCACCGGGACAAGAACCTACGAGCAGTACTTC

len: 13
d_gene: .
j_gene: TRBJ1-5
v_gene: TRBV18
abundance: few
CDR3aa: CASSRGGDQPQHF
CDR3nt: TGTGCCAGCTCAAGGGGAGGGGATCAGCCCCAGCATTTT

len: 14
d_gene: TRBD1
j_gene: TRBJ2-7
v_gene: TRBV27
abundance: .
CDR3aa: CASTRTGHSYEQYF
CDR3nt: TGTGCCAGCACTCGGACAGGCCATTCCTACGAGCAGTACTTC

len: 17
d_gene: TRBD2
j_gene: TRBJ2-2
v_gene: TRBV19
abundance: .
CDR3aa: CASSMGLAGNVAGELFF
CDR3nt: TGTGCCAGTAGTATGGGACTAGCGGGGAATGTGGCCGGGGAGCTGTTTTTT

len: 14
d_gene: .
j_gene: TRBJ2-3
v_gene: TRBV19
abundance: .
CDR3aa: CASSIRQNTDTQYF
CDR3nt: TGTGCCAGTAGTATACGGCAAAACACAGATACGCAGTATTTT

len: 14
d_gene: .
j_gene: TRBJ2-5
v_gene: TRBV5-4
abundance: .
CDR3aa: CASSFGGIQETQYF
CDR3nt: TGTGCCAGCAGCTTCGGCGGGATCCAAGAGACCCAGTACTTC